This entry lists 6 T cell receptor beta chains sequenced from one sample in a study of Ad26.COV2.S vaccination and SARS-CoV-2 variants. Assay: immunoSEQ multiplex PCR; the TCRdb copy retains only in-frame clones and omits some. Found here are 410,000 or so clones, 92% of them singletons; the top ten hold roughly 1.7%. The treatment denotes: roughly 18 received Ad26.COV2.S at low or high dose, single or two shots; about 5 received placebo; per-sample allocation not given. Specimen acquisition occurred on day 63 following the initial vaccine or placebo injection. The specimen comprised peripheral blood, sampled in a trial of Ad26.COV2.S vaccine versus placebo. Receptors were obtained from a person between 18 and 59 years old who received the Ad26.COV2.S COVID-19 vaccine or a placebo.

This chain joins TRBV6-2 or TRBV6-3 and TRBJ2-3; 11 bases are a match to TRBD2. Germline values: CDR1 MNHEY, CDR2 SVGEGT. The length of the CDR3 is 18 residues. With V trimmed by 6 bases and J by 0 bases, 11 bases remained unmatched. DNA of the CDR3: TGTGCCAGCAGCAAATCCCTGACTAGCGGGGCCAGCACAGATACGCAGTATTTT. Amino acid sequence: CASSKSLTSGASTDTQYF.

The chain employs TRBV6-5 and TRBJ1-1; D remains unclear. This CDR3 is 14 amino acids long. The V and J ends lost 5 bases and 1 base respectively, with 11 bases between them. CDR1 is MNHEY, CDR2 SVGAGI, per germline. In nucleotides, the CDR3 is TGTGCCAGCAGTAACCTACAGCCGAACACTGAAGCTTTCTTT. Translated, it gives CASSNLQPNTEAFF.

CDR3 amino acids: CASSDRAKNTGELFF. The CDR3 DNA is TGCGCCAGCAGTGATAGAGCTAAGAACACCGGGGAGCTGTTTTTT. This chain connects TRBV10-2 to TRBJ2-2, with D unclear. The CDR3 is 15 amino acids. V lost 3 bases to trimming and J lost 1 base, with 9 bases between them. Germline lookup yields CDR1 WSHSY and CDR2 SAAADI.

The rearrangement uses TRBV3-1 (or the pseudogene TRBV3-2) and TRBJ1-4; 12 nucleotides match TRBD1. Germline trimming cut 3 bases from V and 4 bases from J; bases unmatched to any gene: 6. CDR3 size: 17 residues. Germline lookup yields CDR1 LGHDT and CDR2 YNNKEL (reference sequence). CDR3 nucleotides: TGTGCCAGCAGCCAGGGGACAGGGGGCGCTTATAATGAAAAACTGTTTTTT. Amino acids: CASSQGTGGAYNEKLFF.

The CDR3 sequence: CASSQGLAGGPQETQYF. CDR3 in DNA: TGTGCCAGCAGCCAGGGACTAGCGGGGGGACCCCAAGAGACCCAGTACTTC. V usage is TRBV7-6 and J usage is TRBJ2-5, with 15 bases identical to TRBD2. CDR3 size: 17 residues. J lost 1 base, V lost 5 bases, and 5 bases had no gene match. Germline-derived CDR1 and CDR2 are SGHVS and FNYEAQ.

The J gene is TRBJ1-6, the V gene TRBV15; tentatively, D is TRBD1 (5 bases). CDR3 size: 17 residues. With 1 base removed from V and 10 bases from J, the gap between germline ends came to 20 bases. In germline, CDR1 is LNHNV, CDR2 YYDKDF (reference sequence). The chain's CDR3 is CATSRVVGPVGQSPLHF. In nucleotides, the CDR3 is TGTGCCACCAGCAGAGTAGTGGGGCCCGTAGGGCAGTCACCCCTCCACTTT.